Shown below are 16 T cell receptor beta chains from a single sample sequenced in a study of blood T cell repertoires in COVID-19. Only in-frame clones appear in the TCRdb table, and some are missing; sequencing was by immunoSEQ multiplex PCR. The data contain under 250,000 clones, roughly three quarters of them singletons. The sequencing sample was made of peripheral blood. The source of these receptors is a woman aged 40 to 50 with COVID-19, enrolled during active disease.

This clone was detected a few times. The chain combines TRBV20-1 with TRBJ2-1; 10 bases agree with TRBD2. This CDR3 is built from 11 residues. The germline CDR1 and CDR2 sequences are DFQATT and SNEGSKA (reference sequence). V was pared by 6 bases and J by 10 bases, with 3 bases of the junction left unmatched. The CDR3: CSATSGHEQFF. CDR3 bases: TGCAGTGCGACTAGCGGGCACGAGCAGTTCTTC.

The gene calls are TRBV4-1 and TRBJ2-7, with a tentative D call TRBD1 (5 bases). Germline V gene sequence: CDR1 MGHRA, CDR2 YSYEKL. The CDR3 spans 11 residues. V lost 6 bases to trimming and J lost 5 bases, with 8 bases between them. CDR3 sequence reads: CASRGRNEQYF. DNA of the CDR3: TGCGCCAGCAGGGGGCGAAACGAGCAGTACTTC.

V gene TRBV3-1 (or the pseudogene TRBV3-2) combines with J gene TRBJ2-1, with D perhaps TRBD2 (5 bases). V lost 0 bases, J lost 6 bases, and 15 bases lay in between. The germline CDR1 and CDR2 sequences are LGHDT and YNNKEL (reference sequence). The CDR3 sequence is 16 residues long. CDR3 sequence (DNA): TGTGCCAGCAGCCAAGATTGGGCTAGCTTCGGCAATGAGCAGTTCTTC. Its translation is CASSQDWASFGNEQFF.

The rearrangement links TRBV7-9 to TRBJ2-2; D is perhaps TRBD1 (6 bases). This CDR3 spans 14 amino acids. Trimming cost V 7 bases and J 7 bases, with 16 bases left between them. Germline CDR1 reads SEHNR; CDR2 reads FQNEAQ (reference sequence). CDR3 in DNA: TGTGCCAGCACCCTCCTTCAGGGGATCGGGGAGCTGTTTTTT. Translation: CASTLLQGIGELFF.

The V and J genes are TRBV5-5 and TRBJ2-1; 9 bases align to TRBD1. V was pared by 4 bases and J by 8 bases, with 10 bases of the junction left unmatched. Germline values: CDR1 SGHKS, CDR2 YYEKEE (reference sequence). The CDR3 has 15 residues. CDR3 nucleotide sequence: TGTGCCAGCAGCCCCGGGACAGGGATTTATCATGAGCAGTTCTTC. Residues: CASSPGTGIYHEQFF.

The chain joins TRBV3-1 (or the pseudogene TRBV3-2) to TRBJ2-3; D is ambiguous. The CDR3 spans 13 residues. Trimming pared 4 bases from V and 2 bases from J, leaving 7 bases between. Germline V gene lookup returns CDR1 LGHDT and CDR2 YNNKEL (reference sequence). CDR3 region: CASSLSLTDTQYF. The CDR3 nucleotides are TGTGCCAGCAGCCTGAGTCTCACAGATACGCAGTATTTT.

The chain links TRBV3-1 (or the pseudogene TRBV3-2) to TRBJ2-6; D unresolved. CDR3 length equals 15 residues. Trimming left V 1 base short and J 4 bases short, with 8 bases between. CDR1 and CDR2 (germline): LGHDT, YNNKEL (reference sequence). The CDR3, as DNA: TGTGCCAGCAGCCAAGTCCTCGCGGGGGCCAACGTCCTGACTTTC. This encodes CASSQVLAGANVLTF.

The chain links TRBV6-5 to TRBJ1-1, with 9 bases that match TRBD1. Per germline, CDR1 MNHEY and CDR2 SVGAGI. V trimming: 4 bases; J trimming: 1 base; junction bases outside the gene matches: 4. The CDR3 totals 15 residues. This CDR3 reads CASSLQGAGNTEAFF. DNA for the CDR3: TGTGCCAGCAGTTTACAGGGGGCTGGGAACACTGAAGCTTTCTTT.

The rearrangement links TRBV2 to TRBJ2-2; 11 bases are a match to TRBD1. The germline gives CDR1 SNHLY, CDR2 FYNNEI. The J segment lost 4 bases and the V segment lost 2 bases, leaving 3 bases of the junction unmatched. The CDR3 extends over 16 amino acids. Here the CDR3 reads CASSELGTGGTGELFF. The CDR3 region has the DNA TGTGCCAGCAGTGAACTTGGGACAGGGGGCACCGGGGAGCTGTTTTTT.

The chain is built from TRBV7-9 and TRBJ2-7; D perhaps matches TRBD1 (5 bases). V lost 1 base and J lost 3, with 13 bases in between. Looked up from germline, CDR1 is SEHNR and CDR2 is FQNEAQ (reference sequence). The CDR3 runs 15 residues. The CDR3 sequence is CASSLVSGSGYEQYF. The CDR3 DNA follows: TGTGCCAGCAGCTTAGTTTCAGGGTCTGGCTACGAGCAGTACTTC.

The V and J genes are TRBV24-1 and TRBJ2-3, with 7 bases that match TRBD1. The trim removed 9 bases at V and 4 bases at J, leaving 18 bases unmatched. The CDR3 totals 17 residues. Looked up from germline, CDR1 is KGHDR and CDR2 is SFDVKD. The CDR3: CATGDGTGAAGSDTQYF. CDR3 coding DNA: TGTGCCACCGGAGATGGTACAGGGGCCGCTGGCTCAGATACGCAGTATTTT.

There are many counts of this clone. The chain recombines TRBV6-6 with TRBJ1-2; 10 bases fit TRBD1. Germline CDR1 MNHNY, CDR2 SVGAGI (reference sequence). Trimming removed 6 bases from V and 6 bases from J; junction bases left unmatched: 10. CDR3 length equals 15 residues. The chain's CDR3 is CASSLSTGTGDGYTF. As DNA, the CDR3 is TGTGCCAGCAGCCTTAGCACCGGGACAGGGGATGGCTACACCTTC.

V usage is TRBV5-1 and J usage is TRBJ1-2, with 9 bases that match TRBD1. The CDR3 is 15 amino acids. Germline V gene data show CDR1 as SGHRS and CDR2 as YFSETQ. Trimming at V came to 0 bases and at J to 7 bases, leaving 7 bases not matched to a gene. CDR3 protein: CASSLARTGGGGYTF. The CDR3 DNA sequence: TGCGCCAGCAGCTTGGCCCGAACAGGGGGCGGTGGCTACACCTTC.

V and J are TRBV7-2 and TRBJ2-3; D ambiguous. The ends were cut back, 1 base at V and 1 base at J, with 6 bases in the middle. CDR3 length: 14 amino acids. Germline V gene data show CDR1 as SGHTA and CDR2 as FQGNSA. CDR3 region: CASSLDAGTDTQYF. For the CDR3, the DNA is TGTGCCAGCAGCTTAGACGCGGGCACAGATACGCAGTATTTT.

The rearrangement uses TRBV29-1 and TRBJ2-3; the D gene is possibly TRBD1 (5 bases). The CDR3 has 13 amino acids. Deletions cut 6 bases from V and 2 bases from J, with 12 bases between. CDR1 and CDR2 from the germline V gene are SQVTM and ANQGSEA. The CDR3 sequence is CSVLRVSTDTQYF. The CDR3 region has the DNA TGCAGCGTCCTCAGGGTTTCCACAGATACGCAGTATTTT.

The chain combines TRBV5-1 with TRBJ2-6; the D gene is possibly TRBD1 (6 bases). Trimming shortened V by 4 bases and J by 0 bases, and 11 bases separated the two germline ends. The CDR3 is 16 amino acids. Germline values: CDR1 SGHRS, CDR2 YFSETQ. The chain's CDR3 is CASSTGLSSGANVLTF. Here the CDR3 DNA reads TGCGCCAGCAGCACAGGGCTAAGCTCTGGGGCCAACGTCCTGACTTTC.